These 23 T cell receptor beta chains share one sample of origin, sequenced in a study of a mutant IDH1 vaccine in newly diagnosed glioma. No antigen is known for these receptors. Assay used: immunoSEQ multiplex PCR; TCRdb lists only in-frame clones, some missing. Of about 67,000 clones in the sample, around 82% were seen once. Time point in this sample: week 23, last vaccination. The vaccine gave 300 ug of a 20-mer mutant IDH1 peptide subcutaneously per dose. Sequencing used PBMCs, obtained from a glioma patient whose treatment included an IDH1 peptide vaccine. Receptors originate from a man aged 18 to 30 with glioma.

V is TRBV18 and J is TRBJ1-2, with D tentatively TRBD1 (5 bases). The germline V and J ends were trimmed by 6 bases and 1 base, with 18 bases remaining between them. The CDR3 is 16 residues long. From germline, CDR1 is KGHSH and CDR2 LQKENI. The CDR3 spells CASSSGTGEVNYGYTF. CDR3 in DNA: TGTGCCAGCTCCTCAGGGACGGGAGAGGTTAACTATGGCTACACCTTC.

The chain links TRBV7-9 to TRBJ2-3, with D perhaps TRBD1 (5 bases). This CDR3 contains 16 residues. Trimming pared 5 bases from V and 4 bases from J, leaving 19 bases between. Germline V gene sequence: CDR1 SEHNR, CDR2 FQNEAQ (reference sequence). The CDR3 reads CASSDFGPSGSDTQYF. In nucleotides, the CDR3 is TGTGCCAGCAGCGATTTTGGACCCTCAGGGTCAGATACGCAGTATTTT.

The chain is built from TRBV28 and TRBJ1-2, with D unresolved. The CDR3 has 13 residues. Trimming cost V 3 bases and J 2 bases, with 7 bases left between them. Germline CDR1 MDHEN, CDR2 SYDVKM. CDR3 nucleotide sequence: TGTGCCAGCAGTTTCGGTGGAAACTATGGCTACACCTTC. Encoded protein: CASSFGGNYGYTF.

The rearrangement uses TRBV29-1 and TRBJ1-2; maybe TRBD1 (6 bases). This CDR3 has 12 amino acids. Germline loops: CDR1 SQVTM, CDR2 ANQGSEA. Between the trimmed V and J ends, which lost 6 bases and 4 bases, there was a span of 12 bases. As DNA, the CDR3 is TGCAGCGTACCAACAGGGTTCTATGGCTACACCTTC. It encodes CSVPTGFYGYTF.

CDR3 coding DNA: TGTGCCAGCAGCAACCGGGACATCTTGGCAAATGAGCAGTTCTTC. It translates to CASSNRDILANEQFF. This chain links TRBV5-5 with TRBJ2-1; a weak D match, TRBD1 (6 bases). With 4 bases removed from V and 7 bases from J, the gap between germline ends came to 18 bases. The CDR3 covers 15 residues. Germline loops: CDR1 SGHKS, CDR2 YYEKEE (reference sequence).

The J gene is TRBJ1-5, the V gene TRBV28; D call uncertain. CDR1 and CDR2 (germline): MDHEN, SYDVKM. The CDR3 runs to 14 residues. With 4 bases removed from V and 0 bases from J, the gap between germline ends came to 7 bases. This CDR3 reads CASSSYLSNQPQHF. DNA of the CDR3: TGTGCCAGCAGTTCCTACCTTAGCAATCAGCCCCAGCATTTT.

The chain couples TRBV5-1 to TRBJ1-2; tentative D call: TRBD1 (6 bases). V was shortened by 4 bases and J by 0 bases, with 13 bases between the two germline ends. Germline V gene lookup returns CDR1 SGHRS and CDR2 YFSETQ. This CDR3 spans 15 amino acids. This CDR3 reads CASSVTGTTNYGYTF. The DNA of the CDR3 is TGCGCCAGCAGCGTTACCGGGACAACTAACTATGGCTACACCTTC.

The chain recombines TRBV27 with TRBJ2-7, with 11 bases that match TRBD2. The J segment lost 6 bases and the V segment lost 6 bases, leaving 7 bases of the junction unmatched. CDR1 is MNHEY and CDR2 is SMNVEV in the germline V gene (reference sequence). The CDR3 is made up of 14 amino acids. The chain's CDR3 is CASSIGTSGVEQYF. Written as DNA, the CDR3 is TGTGCCAGCAGCATCGGGACTAGCGGAGTCGAGCAGTACTTC.

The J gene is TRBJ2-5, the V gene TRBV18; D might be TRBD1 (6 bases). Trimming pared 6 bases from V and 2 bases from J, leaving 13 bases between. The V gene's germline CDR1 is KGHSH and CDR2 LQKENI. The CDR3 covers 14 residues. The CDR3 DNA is TGTGCCAGCTCCCAAGGACAGAGACAAGAGACCCAGTACTTC. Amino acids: CASSQGQRQETQYF.

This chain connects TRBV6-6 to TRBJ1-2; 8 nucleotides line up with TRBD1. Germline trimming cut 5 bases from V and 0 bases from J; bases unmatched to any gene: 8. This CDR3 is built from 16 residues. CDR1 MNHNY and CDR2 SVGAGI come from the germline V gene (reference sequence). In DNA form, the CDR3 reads TGTGCCAGCAGTCAAAGAGACAGGGGCCCTAACTATGGCTACACCTTC. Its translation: CASSQRDRGPNYGYTF.

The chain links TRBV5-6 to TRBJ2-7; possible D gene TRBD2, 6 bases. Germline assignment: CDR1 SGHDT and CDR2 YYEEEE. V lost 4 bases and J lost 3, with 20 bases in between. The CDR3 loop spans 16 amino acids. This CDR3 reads CASSSPIYGTFYEQYF. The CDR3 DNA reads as TGTGCCAGCAGCAGCCCAATCTACGGGACTTTCTACGAGCAGTACTTC.

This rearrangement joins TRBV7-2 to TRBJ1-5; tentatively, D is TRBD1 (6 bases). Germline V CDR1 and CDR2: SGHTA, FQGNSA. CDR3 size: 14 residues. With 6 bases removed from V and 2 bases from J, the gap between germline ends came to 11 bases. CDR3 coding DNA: TGTGCCAGCAGTAACCGACAGGGCAATCAGCCCCAGCATTTT. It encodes CASSNRQGNQPQHF.

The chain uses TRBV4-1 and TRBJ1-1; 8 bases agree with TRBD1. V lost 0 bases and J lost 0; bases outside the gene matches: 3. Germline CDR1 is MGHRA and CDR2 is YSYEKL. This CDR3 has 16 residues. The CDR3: CASSQDRGHLNTEAFF. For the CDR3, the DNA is TGCGCCAGCAGCCAAGACAGGGGGCACTTGAACACTGAAGCTTTCTTT.

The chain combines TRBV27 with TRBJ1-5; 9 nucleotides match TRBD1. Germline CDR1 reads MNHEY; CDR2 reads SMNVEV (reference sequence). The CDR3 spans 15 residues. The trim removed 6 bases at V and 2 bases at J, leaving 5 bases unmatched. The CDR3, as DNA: TGTGCCAGCAGCCCGGACAGGGGACGCAATCAGCCCCAGCATTTT. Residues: CASSPDRGRNQPQHF.

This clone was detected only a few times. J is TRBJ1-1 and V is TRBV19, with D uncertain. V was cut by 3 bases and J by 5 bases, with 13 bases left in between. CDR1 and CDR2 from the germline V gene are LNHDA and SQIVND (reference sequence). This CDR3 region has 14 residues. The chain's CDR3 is CASSIYRRNTEAFF. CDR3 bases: TGTGCCAGTAGTATTTACCGGCGAAATACTGAAGCTTTCTTT.

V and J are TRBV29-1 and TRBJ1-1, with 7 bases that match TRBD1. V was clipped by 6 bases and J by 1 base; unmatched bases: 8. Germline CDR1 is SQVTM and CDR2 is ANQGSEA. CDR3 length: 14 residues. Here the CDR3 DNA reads TGCAGCGTCAAATCCGGGACAGCGAACACTGAAGCTTTCTTT. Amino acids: CSVKSGTANTEAFF. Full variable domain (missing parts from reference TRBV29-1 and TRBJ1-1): SAVISQKPSRDICQRGTSLTIQCQVDSQVTMMFWYRQQPGQSLTLIATANQGSEATYESGFVIDKFPISRPNLTFSTLTVSNMSPEDSSIYLCSVKSGTANTEAFFGQGTRLTVV.

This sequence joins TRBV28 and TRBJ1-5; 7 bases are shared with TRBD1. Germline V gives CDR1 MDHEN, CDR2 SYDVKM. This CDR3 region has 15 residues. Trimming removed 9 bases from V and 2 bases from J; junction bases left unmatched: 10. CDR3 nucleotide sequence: TGTGCCAGTCACCAGGGGGGGAGGGGCAATCAGCCCCAGCATTTT. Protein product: CASHQGGRGNQPQHF.

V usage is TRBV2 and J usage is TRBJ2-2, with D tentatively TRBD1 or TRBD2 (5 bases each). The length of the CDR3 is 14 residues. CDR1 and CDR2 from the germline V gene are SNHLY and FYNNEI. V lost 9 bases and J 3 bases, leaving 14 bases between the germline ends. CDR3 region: CARGTPADTGELFF. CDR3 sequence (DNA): TGTGCCAGGGGGACCCCGGCGGACACCGGGGAGCTGTTTTTT.

The CDR3 is CASSFTRVSIQPQHF. CDR3 sequence (DNA): TGTGCCAGCAGTTTTACGAGGGTTTCGATTCAGCCCCAGCATTTT. V is TRBV7-2 and J is TRBJ1-5; D gene unclear. V dropped 6 bases and J dropped 6 bases, with 18 bases sitting between them. This CDR3 contains 15 residues. CDR1 is SGHTA and CDR2 is FQGNSA in the germline V gene.

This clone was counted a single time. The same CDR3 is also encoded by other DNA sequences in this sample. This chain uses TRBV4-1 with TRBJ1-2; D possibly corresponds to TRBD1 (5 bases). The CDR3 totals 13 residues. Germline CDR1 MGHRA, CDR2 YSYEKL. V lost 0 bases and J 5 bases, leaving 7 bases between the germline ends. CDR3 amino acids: CASSQDRAYGYTF. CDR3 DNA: TGCGCCAGCAGCCAAGACAGGGCTTATGGCTACACCTTC.

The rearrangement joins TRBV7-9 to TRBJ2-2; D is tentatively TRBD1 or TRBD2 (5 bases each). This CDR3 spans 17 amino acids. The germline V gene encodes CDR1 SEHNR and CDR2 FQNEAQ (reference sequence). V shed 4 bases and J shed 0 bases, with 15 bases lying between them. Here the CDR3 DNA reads TGTGCCAGCAGCTCCCTCGGGGCTAATTCGAACACCGGGGAGCTGTTTTTT. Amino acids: CASSSLGANSNTGELFF. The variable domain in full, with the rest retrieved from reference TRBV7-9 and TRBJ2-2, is DTGVSQNPRHKITKRGQNVTFRCDPISEHNRLYWYRQTLGQGPEFLTYFQNEAQLEKSRLLSDRFSAERPKGSFSTLEIQRTEQGDSAMYLCASSSLGANSNTGELFFGEGSRLTVL.

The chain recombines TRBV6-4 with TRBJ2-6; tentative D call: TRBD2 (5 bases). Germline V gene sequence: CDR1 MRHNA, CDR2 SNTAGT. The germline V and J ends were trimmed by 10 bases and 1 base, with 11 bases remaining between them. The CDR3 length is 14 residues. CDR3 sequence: CATRGDSGANVLTF. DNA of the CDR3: TGTGCCACTCGGGGAGATTCTGGGGCCAACGTCCTGACTTTC.

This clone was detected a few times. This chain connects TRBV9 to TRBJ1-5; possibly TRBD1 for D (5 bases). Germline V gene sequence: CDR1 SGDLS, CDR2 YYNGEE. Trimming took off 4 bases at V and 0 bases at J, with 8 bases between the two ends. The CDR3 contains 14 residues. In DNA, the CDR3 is TGTGCCAGCAGCTCAGACAGTAGCAATCAGCCCCAGCATTTT. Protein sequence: CASSSDSSNQPQHF.